What follows are 4 T cell receptor beta chains derived from one specimen sequenced in a study of Graves' ophthalmopathy and Graves' hyperthyroidism. From RNA, the CDR3 regions of TCR beta chains were amplified and sequenced. Investigators did first-round RT-PCR with HTBI primers, then second-round multiplex PCR. TCRdb called the multiplex PCR reads again in MiXCR, with one record for every CDR3 protein. The sample includes roughly 500,000 distinct CDR3 sequences, around 14% of them seen just once. What was sequenced was blood. The receptors come from a woman aged 25 to 39 with Graves' ophthalmopathy.

Concerning this clonotype itself: A read error may account for a junction end that differs from germline. The chain links TRBV29-1 to TRBJ1-1, with 8 bases identical to TRBD1. The CDR3 covers 14 residues. Germline CDR1 SQVTM, CDR2 ANQGSEA. DNA of the CDR3: TGCAGCGTGTCGCAGGGGGCGGCGTACACTGATGCTTTCTTT. This translates into CSVSQGAAYTDAFF.

In regard to this clonotype: Compared with germline, one end of the junction differs, possibly owing to a read error. The rearrangement joins TRBV11-3 to TRBJ1-3; no clear D gene. CDR1 and CDR2 from the germline V gene are SGHNT and YENEEA. The CDR3 runs to 12 residues. This CDR3 reads CASSLLRNTTYF. CDR3 in DNA: TGTGCCAGCAGCTTATTGCGGAACACCACATATTTT.

This clonotype was picked up many times. The chain couples TRBV28 to TRBJ2-7, with D perhaps matching TRBD2 (6 bases). The CDR3 has 16 residues. The germline V gene has CDR1 MDHEN and CDR2 SYDVKM. With 3 bases removed from V and 3 bases from J, the gap between germline ends came to 18 bases. CDR3 residues: CASSLPRLEIGYEQYF. CDR3 in DNA: TGTGCCAGCAGTTTGCCCCGACTAGAAATTGGCTACGAGCAGTACTTC.

This clonotype was counted many times. This chain uses TRBV9 with TRBJ2-5; TRBD2 is a possible D gene (6 bases). The CDR3 has 15 amino acids. The germline V gene has CDR1 SGDLS and CDR2 YYNGEE. V lost 4 bases, J lost 4 bases, and 17 bases lay in between. DNA for the CDR3: TGTGCCAGCAGCTACCGACTAGGGAGATCAGAGACCCAGTACTTC. Translated, it gives CASSYRLGRSETQYF.